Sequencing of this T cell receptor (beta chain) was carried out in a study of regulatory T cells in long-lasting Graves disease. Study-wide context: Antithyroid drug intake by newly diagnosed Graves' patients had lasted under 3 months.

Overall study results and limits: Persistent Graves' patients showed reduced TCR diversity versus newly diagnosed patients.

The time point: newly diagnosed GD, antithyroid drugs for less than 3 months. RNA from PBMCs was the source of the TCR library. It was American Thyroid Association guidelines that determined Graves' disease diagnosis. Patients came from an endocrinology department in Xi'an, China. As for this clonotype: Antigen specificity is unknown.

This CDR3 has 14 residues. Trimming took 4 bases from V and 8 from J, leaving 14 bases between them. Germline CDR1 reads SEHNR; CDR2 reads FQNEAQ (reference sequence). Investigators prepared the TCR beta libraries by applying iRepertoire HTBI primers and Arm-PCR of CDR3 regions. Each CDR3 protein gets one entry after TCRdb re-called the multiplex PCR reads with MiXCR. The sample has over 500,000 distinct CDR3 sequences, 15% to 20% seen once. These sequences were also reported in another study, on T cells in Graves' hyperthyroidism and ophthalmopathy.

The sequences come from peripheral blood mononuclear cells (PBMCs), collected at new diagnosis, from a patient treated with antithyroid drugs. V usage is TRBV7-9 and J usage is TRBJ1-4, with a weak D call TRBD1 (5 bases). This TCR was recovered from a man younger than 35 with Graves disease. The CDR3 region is CASSWTNEGEKLFF. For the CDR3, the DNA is TGTGCCAGCAGCTGGACAAACGAGGGGGAAAAACTGTTTTTT.